The present T cell receptor (beta chain) was sequenced within a study of regulatory T cells in long-lasting Graves disease. Trimming took 5 bases from V and 0 from J, leaving 11 bases between them. CDR3 length equals 15 residues. Germline V lookup: CDR1 MNHEY, CDR2 SVGEGT. CDR3 regions were amplified by Arm-PCR using iRepertoire HTBI primers to build TCR beta libraries. TCRdb re-derived calls from the multiplex PCR reads in MiXCR, one entry per CDR3 protein. The top ten hold around 15% of the sample, which has some 250,000 distinct CDR3 sequences, roughly 18% seen once. The sample's time point: newly diagnosed GD, antithyroid drugs for less than 3 months. Following extraction of RNA from PBMCs, that RNA was used to make the TCR library. The sample was also linked to a second study, of T cells in Graves' hyperthyroidism and ophthalmopathy.

Sequencing used peripheral blood mononuclear cells (PBMCs), obtained at new diagnosis, from a patient treated with antithyroid drugs. The TCR originated in a woman aged 25-40 years with Graves disease. V gene TRBV6-2 or TRBV6-3 combines with J gene TRBJ2-4; D not certain. The CDR3 region has the DNA TGTGCCAGCAGTGACCCTAGGGAAGCCAAAAACATTCAGTACTTC. This translates into CASSDPREAKNIQYF.